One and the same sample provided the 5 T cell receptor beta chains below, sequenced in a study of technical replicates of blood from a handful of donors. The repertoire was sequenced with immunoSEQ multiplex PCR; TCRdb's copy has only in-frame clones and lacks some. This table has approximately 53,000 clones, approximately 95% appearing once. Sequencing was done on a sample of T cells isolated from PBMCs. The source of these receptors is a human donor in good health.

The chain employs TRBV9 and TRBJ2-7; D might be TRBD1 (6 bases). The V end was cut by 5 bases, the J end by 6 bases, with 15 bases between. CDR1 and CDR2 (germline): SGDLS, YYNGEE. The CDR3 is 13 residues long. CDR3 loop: CASSGGPRGEQYF. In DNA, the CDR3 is TGTGCCAGCAGTGGGGGCCCCCGGGGCGAGCAGTACTTC.

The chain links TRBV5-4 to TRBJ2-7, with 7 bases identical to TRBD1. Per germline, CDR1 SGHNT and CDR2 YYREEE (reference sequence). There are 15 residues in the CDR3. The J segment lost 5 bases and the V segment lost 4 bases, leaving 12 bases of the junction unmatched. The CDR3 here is CASSTPGTALDEQYF. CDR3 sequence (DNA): TGTGCCAGCAGCACCCCTGGGACAGCATTGGACGAGCAGTACTTC.

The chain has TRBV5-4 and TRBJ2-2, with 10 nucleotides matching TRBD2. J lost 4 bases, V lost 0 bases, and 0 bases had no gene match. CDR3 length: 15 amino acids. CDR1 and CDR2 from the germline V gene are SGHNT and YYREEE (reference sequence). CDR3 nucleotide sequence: TGTGCCAGCAGCTTGGGACTAGCGGGCACCGGGGAGCTGTTTTTT. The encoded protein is CASSLGLAGTGELFF.

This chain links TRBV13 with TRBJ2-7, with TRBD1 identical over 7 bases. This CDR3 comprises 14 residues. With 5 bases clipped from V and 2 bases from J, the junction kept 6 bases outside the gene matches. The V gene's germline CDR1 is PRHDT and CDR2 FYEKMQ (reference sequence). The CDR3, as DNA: TGTGCCAGCAGCCCAGCGACAGGGCCCTACGAGCAGTACTTC. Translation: CASSPATGPYEQYF. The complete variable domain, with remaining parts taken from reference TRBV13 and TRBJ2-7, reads AAGVIQSPRHLIKEKRETATLKCYPIPRHDTVYWYQQGPGQDPQFLISFYEKMQSDKGSIPDRFSAQQFSDYHSELNMSSLELGDSALYFCASSPATGPYEQYFGPGTRLTVT.

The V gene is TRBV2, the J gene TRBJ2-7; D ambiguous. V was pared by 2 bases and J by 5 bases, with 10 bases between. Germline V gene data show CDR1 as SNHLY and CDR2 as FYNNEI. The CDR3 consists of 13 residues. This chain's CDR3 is CASSENSSHEQYF. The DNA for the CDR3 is TGTGCCAGCAGTGAAAACAGTTCCCACGAGCAGTACTTC.